This T cell receptor (beta chain) was recorded in a study of T-cell reconstitution after alpha-beta-depleted transplantation in children. Trimming cost V 0 bases and J 11 bases, with 8 bases left between them. This CDR3 comprises 13 residues. CDR1 LGHNA and CDR2 YSLEER come from the germline V gene. TCRbeta library preparation incorporated unique molecular identifiers. TCRdb fed the PCR reads into MiXCR, producing one record per CDR3 protein. In the table there are fewer than 700,000 distinct CDR3 sequences, roughly 24% of which are singletons. Notes on the study in general: Approximately two months post-transplant, alpha-beta T cells reportedly originated from several hundred expanded graft clones. Among T cells one year after transplant, newly produced cells accounted for most counts and diversity.

About this clonotype itself: Its antigen is not known.

The source is a boy less than two years old who had a stem cell transplant for acute myeloid leukemia, so the T cells may come from the graft donor. The chain carries TRBV4-3 and TRBJ1-6; D is ambiguous. Sample: PBMCs, mostly from graft donor cells, taken 360 days after TCRalphabeta/CD19-depleted stem cell transplant. The CDR3 spells CASSQERTPPLHF. The CDR3 DNA sequence: TGCGCCAGCAGCCAAGAAAGGACGCCACCCCTCCACTTT.